These 32 T cell receptor beta chains share one sample of origin, sequenced in a study of blood T cell repertoires in COVID-19. Some clones are missing from TCRdb's copy, which holds only in-frame ones; the method was immunoSEQ multiplex PCR. Among 200,000 to 250,000 clones, around nine tenths were seen once, and the ten largest hold 3% to 3.5%. Sequenced input: peripheral blood. The source of these receptors is a man aged 55 to 70 with acute or convalescent COVID-19.

The chain recombines TRBV15 with TRBJ2-1, with 7 bases lining up with TRBD2. Trimming took 0 bases from V and 3 from J; bases not matched to a gene: 5. Germline loops: CDR1 LNHNV, CDR2 YYDKDF (reference sequence). This CDR3 is 16 amino acids long. The CDR3 loop reads CATSRDPAGIYNEQFF. The CDR3 DNA reads as TGTGCCACCAGCAGAGATCCAGCGGGGATCTACAATGAGCAGTTCTTC. The full variable domain, completed using reference TRBV15 and TRBJ2-1, is DAMVIQNPRYQVTQFGKPVTLSCSQTLNHNVMYWYQQKSSQAPKLLFHYYDKDFNNEADTPDNFQSRRPNTSFCFLDIRSPGLGDTAMYLCATSRDPAGIYNEQFFGPGTRLTVL.

Note on this clone: This CDR3 is also generated by other DNA sequences in the sample. This chain uses TRBV6-5 with TRBJ1-2, with D possibly matching TRBD1 (6 bases). Germline loops: CDR1 MNHEY, CDR2 SVGAGI. The CDR3 length is 15 residues. Trimming took off 3 bases at V and 4 bases at J, with 15 bases between the two ends. The CDR3 coding sequence is TGTGCCAGCAGTTATAATCGGGGGGGCGGCTATGGCTACACCTTC. This gives the protein CASSYNRGGGYGYTF.

The chain employs TRBV6-5 and TRBJ1-1; the D gene is possibly TRBD1 (5 bases). CDR3 length: 14 residues. Germline lookup yields CDR1 MNHEY and CDR2 SVGAGI. With 2 bases removed from V and 3 bases from J, the gap between germline ends came to 10 bases. CDR3 in amino acids: CASSYRGRDTEAFF. CDR3 DNA: TGTGCCAGCAGTTACAGGGGTAGGGACACTGAAGCTTTCTTT.

This clone was counted between two and nine times. V and J are TRBV5-4 and TRBJ2-5; 9 positions agree with TRBD2. Germline CDR1 is SGHNT and CDR2 is YYREEE (reference sequence). The V segment lost 0 bases and the J segment 2 bases; nucleotides outside the gene matches: 5. The CDR3 has 16 residues. CDR3 nucleotides: TGTGCCAGCAGCTTGGGTACTAGCGGGCTACAAGAGACCCAGTACTTC. As protein: CASSLGTSGLQETQYF. Supplemented by reference TRBV5-4 and TRBJ2-5, the full variable domain reads ETGVTQSPTHLIKTRGQQVTLRCSSQSGHNTVSWYQQALGQGPQFIFQYYREEENGRGNFPPRFSGLQFPNYSSELNVNALELDDSALYLCASSLGTSGLQETQYFGPGTRLLVL.

V gene TRBV3-1 (or the pseudogene TRBV3-2) combines with J gene TRBJ2-7; TRBD1 matches at 8 bases. The V gene's germline CDR1 is LGHDT and CDR2 YNNKEL (reference sequence). The J segment lost 3 bases and the V segment lost 3 bases, leaving 7 bases of the junction unmatched. CDR3 size: 15 residues. The CDR3 bases are TGTGCCAGCAGCCAGGACAGGGTTCCCGGCTACGAGCAGTACTTC. Translated, it gives CASSQDRVPGYEQYF.

This clone was recorded only once. The chain combines TRBV2 with TRBJ1-6, with D unresolved. The CDR3 covers 12 residues. V lost 3 bases, J lost 10 bases, and 7 bases lay in between. Germline V gene lookup returns CDR1 SNHLY and CDR2 FYNNEI. The CDR3 nucleotides are TGTGCCAGCAGTGATCGGGGATCACCCCTCCACTTT. Protein product: CASSDRGSPLHF.

V is TRBV5-1 and J is TRBJ1-6; 7 positions agree with TRBD1. The CDR3 is 17 amino acids. Unmatched junction bases numbered 6, after V lost 3 bases and J lost 0 bases. The germline CDR1 and CDR2 sequences are SGHRS and YFSETQ. The CDR3 loop is CASSSGTANSYNSPLHF. CDR3 in DNA: TGCGCCAGCAGCTCCGGGACAGCTAACTCCTATAATTCACCCCTCCACTTT. The variable domain in full, completed from reference TRBV5-1 and TRBJ1-6, reads KAGVTQTPRYLIKTRGQQVTLSCSPISGHRSVSWYQQTPGQGLQFLFEYFSETQRNKGNFPGRFSGRQFSNSRSEMNVSTLELGDSALYLCASSSGTANSYNSPLHFGNGTRLTVT.

This CDR3 is CATDNSNQPQHF. The DNA of the CDR3 is TGTGCCACCGACAATAGCAATCAGCCCCAGCATTTT. The chain joins TRBV6-5 to TRBJ1-5; unclear D gene. The CDR3 runs to 12 residues. Germline V gene lookup returns CDR1 MNHEY and CDR2 SVGAGI. V gave up 10 bases and J gave up 0 bases, with 7 bases separating them.

In this sample, this clone turned up a few times. This chain uses TRBV2 with TRBJ1-5, with 9 bases matching TRBD1. The J segment lost 3 bases and the V segment lost 8 bases, leaving 8 bases of the junction unmatched. Germline V gene sequence: CDR1 SNHLY, CDR2 FYNNEI. CDR3 length equals 15 residues. The CDR3 DNA reads as TGTGCCAGCCAAAGACAGGGGGGGAACAATCAGCCCCAGCATTTT. This gives the protein CASQRQGGNNQPQHF. Full variable domain (remainder filled in from reference TRBV2 and TRBJ1-5): EPEVTQTPSHQVTQMGQEVILRCVPISNHLYFYWYRQILGQKVEFLVSFYNNEISEKSEIFDDQFSVERPDGSNFTLKIRSTKLEDSAMYFCASQRQGGNNQPQHFGDGTRLSIL.

The V gene is TRBV19, the J gene TRBJ2-7; TRBD1 matches 8 bases. Germline V gene sequence: CDR1 LNHDA, CDR2 SQIVND (reference sequence). Trimming took 3 bases from V and 3 from J; bases not matched to a gene: 13. The CDR3 extends over 17 amino acids. The CDR3 DNA reads as TGTGCCAGTAGTATTTCCCAAAGCCGGACAGGGATCTACGAGCAGTACTTC. The encoded protein is CASSISQSRTGIYEQYF.

The chain links TRBV28 to TRBJ1-5, with D possibly matching TRBD1 (5 bases). This CDR3 comprises 15 residues. V was trimmed by 6 bases and J by 4 bases, leaving 16 bases between them. CDR1 is MDHEN, CDR2 SYDVKM, per germline. CDR3 sequence (DNA): TGTGCCAGCAGCGGTCCCGGGGCGGGGAATCAGCCCCAGCATTTT. It translates to CASSGPGAGNQPQHF.

This rearrangement joins TRBV21-1 to TRBJ2-1; TRBD1, the table's D call, lacks a check against the DNA. TRBV21-1 is shown as a pseudogene. The CDR3 loop spans 15 amino acids. CDR3: CASTSRQGSYNEQFF. The CDR3 region has the DNA TGTGCCAGCACGAGCAGACAGGGCTCCTACAATGAGCAGTTCTTC.

The table lists this clone with a count of one. The rearrangement joins TRBV7-2 to TRBJ1-6, with a weak D call TRBD1 (6 bases). The CDR3 has 17 amino acids. Trimming stripped 1 base from V and 6 bases from J, with 16 bases between. Germline CDR1 is SGHTA and CDR2 is FQGNSA. The CDR3 reads CASSLGQGPLLNSPLHF. CDR3 DNA: TGTGCCAGCAGCTTAGGGCAGGGGCCCTTACTTAATTCACCCCTCCACTTT.

The gene calls are TRBV6-5 and TRBJ2-3, with D perhaps matching TRBD1 (5 bases). CDR1 MNHEY and CDR2 SVGAGI come from the germline V gene. V gave up 2 bases and J gave up 2 bases, with 14 bases separating them. The CDR3 contains 16 residues. The CDR3 region is CASSYSQGRSTDTQYF. CDR3 in DNA: TGTGCCAGCAGTTACAGCCAGGGTCGATCCACAGATACGCAGTATTTT.

This chain uses TRBV9 with TRBJ2-1; D perhaps matches TRBD1 (6 bases). Trimming shortened V by 4 bases and J by 2 bases, and 13 bases separated the two germline ends. CDR1 is SGDLS, CDR2 YYNGEE, per germline. This CDR3 is built from 15 residues. The CDR3 protein is CASSTGQRAYNEQFF. CDR3 coding DNA: TGTGCCAGCAGCACAGGACAGCGAGCCTACAATGAGCAGTTCTTC.

V is TRBV2 and J is TRBJ2-2; 8 bases are a match to TRBD2. This CDR3 region has 15 residues. V lost 4 bases to trimming and J lost 1 base; unmatched junction nucleotides: 2. Germline V gene data show CDR1 as SNHLY and CDR2 as FYNNEI. CDR3 sequence reads: CASSGLAGNTGELFF. The CDR3 DNA is TGTGCCAGCAGTGGGCTAGCGGGGAACACCGGGGAGCTGTTTTTT. Complete variable domain (other parts from reference TRBV2 and TRBJ2-2): EPEVTQTPSHQVTQMGQEVILRCVPISNHLYFYWYRQILGQKVEFLVSFYNNEISEKSEIFDDQFSVERPDGSNFTLKIRSTKLEDSAMYFCASSGLAGNTGELFFGEGSRLTVL.

V usage is TRBV9 and J usage is TRBJ2-2; TRBD2 agrees at 8 bases. Trimming at V came to 3 bases and at J to 6 bases, leaving 7 bases not matched to a gene. The CDR3 length is 15 residues. The germline V gene has CDR1 SGDLS and CDR2 YYNGEE. The DNA of the CDR3 is TGTGCCAGCAGCGCCGTCGTCGGGGGGGCCGGGGAGCTGTTTTTT. Amino acids: CASSAVVGGAGELFF.

The J gene is TRBJ2-2, the V gene TRBV5-4, with TRBD1 matching 10 bases. The CDR3 loop spans 16 amino acids. CDR1 SGHNT and CDR2 YYREEE come from the germline V gene (reference sequence). Trimming cost V 4 bases and J 6 bases; bases outside gene matches: 9. Here the CDR3 reads CASSPSGDRGAGELFF. The CDR3 region has the DNA TGTGCCAGCAGCCCATCCGGGGACAGGGGAGCCGGGGAGCTGTTTTTT. The variable domain in full, completed from reference TRBV5-4 and TRBJ2-2, reads ETGVTQSPTHLIKTRGQQVTLRCSSQSGHNTVSWYQQALGQGPQFIFQYYREEENGRGNFPPRFSGLQFPNYSSELNVNALELDDSALYLCASSPSGDRGAGELFFGEGSRLTVL.

The CDR3 loop reads CASSPRPGIAYEQYF. The CDR3 region has the DNA TGTGCCAGCTCACCGCGGCCAGGGATAGCCTACGAGCAGTACTTC. The rearrangement links TRBV18 to TRBJ2-7, with D perhaps matching TRBD1 (5 bases). The V and J ends lost 3 bases and 2 bases respectively, with 14 bases between them. This CDR3 has 15 residues. Germline lookup yields CDR1 KGHSH and CDR2 LQKENI.

The V and J genes are TRBV5-4 and TRBJ2-3; TRBD2 matches 8 bases. CDR1 SGHNT and CDR2 YYREEE come from the germline V gene (reference sequence). The ends lost 4 bases at V and 0 bases at J; junction bases unmatched: 4. The CDR3 spans 15 residues. The CDR3 DNA is TGTGCCAGCAGCCGAGGCGGGGGGAGCACAGATACGCAGTATTTT. Translated: CASSRGGGSTDTQYF.

Only a few counts were recorded for this clone. The CDR3 sequence: CASKGQDTPRPQHF. CDR3 DNA sequence: TGTGCCAGTAAGGGGCAGGACACCCCGAGGCCCCAGCATTTT. The chain recombines TRBV19 with TRBJ1-5; possibly TRBD1 for D (5 bases). CDR1 is LNHDA, CDR2 SQIVND, per germline (reference sequence). V was trimmed by 7 bases and J by 9 bases, leaving 19 bases between them. This CDR3 comprises 14 residues.

The chain has TRBV7-2 and TRBJ1-1; D is undetermined. Germline V gene data show CDR1 as SGHTA and CDR2 as FQGNSA. The CDR3 covers 15 residues. V dropped 3 bases and J dropped 4 bases, with 15 bases sitting between them. The CDR3 loop is CASSFIAGSVTEAFF. The CDR3 bases are TGTGCCAGCAGCTTTATTGCAGGATCTGTCACTGAAGCTTTCTTT.

This clone came up a few times. The rearrangement joins TRBV19 to TRBJ2-3; 11 bases are a match to TRBD1. J lost 5 bases, V lost 7 bases, and 5 bases had no gene match. CDR1 and CDR2 from the germline V gene are LNHDA and SQIVND (reference sequence). The CDR3 has 14 amino acids. CDR3: CASKKDRGRDTQYF. The CDR3 bases are TGTGCCAGTAAGAAGGACAGGGGGCGAGATACGCAGTATTTT.

This chain links TRBV7-9 with TRBJ2-4; 7 bases map to TRBD1. The CDR3 is 16 residues long. The germline V gene has CDR1 SEHNR and CDR2 FQNEAQ (reference sequence). The V gene end was trimmed by 5 bases and the J gene end by 1 base; junction bases not matched to a gene: 8. CDR3 in DNA: TGTGCCAGCAGCACAAGACAGGGCAGGGCCAAAAACATTCAGTACTTC. Its protein product is CASSTRQGRAKNIQYF.

V usage is TRBV28 and J usage is TRBJ2-2, with 9 bases fitting TRBD1. V lost 7 bases and J lost 7; bases outside the gene matches: 10. CDR3 size: 15 residues. Germline CDR1 is MDHEN and CDR2 is SYDVKM. CDR3 coding DNA: TGTGCCAGCACCCAACAGGGGGCCCTGGACGGGGAGCTGTTTTTT. Protein sequence: CASTQQGALDGELFF.

The CDR3 region is CALRGQGAGTIYF. In nucleotides, the CDR3 is TGTGCCCTGAGGGGACAGGGGGCTGGCACCATATATTTT. The chain links TRBV7-9 to TRBJ1-3, with 12 bases aligning to TRBD1. Germline CDR1 SEHNR, CDR2 FQNEAQ (reference sequence). This CDR3 comprises 13 residues. Losses at the gene ends were 11 bases for V and 9 bases for J; bases not matched to a gene: 8.

The gene calls are TRBV5-1 and TRBJ1-3; D uncertain. CDR3 length equals 14 residues. V lost 7 bases and J lost 8, with 19 bases in between. In germline, CDR1 is SGHRS, CDR2 YFSETQ. CDR3 protein: CASAVGPAGDTIYF. The CDR3 nucleotides read TGCGCCAGCGCTGTTGGGCCGGCCGGGGACACCATATATTTT.

V gene TRBV21-1 combines with J gene TRBJ2-5; no DNA check was done on the table's D call, TRBD2. TRBV21-1 is noted as a pseudogene. This CDR3 region has 16 residues. The CDR3 protein is CASSFESRRYQETQYF. The CDR3, as DNA: TGTGCCAGCAGCTTTGAGTCTCGGAGGTACCAAGAGACCCAGTACTTC.

The J gene is TRBJ2-7, the V gene TRBV11-2; 8 bases match TRBD2. Germline V gene data show CDR1 as SGHAT and CDR2 as FQNNGV. The CDR3 is 15 residues long. The J segment lost 2 bases and the V segment lost 7 bases, leaving 10 bases of the junction unmatched. The CDR3, as DNA: TGTGCCAGCACCTCGACGGGGGGGAAGACCTACGAGCAGTACTTC. Its translation is CASTSTGGKTYEQYF.

V is TRBV25-1 and J is TRBJ2-7, with a tentative D call TRBD2 (6 bases). Trimming pared 2 bases from V and 3 bases from J, leaving 14 bases between. CDR3 length: 15 residues. Germline V gene lookup returns CDR1 MGHDK and CDR2 SYGVNS. The CDR3 here is CASSEKVGEDYEQYF. The CDR3, as DNA: TGTGCCAGCAGTGAAAAAGTAGGGGAGGACTACGAGCAGTACTTC.

The chain is built from TRBV6-6 and TRBJ1-6, with 9 bases aligning to TRBD1. The germline V gene encodes CDR1 MNHNY and CDR2 SVGAGI (reference sequence). This CDR3 spans 15 amino acids. The junction had 9 bases not matched to a gene; V was cut back by 6 bases and J by 9 bases. The CDR3 spells CASRPPGQGGSPLHF. CDR3 nucleotide sequence: TGTGCCAGCAGACCTCCGGGACAGGGAGGTTCACCCCTCCACTTT.

The chain couples TRBV5-6 to TRBJ2-7; D remains ambiguous. The V end lost 0 bases, the J end lost 3 bases, and 7 bases lay between the germline ends. Germline V gene lookup returns CDR1 SGHDT and CDR2 YYEEEE. The CDR3 runs 13 residues. CDR3 sequence reads: CASSLVANYEQYF. Written as DNA, the CDR3 is TGTGCCAGCAGCTTGGTTGCTAACTACGAGCAGTACTTC.